A single T cell receptor (beta chain) is shown here with its context. Its target is not known. This entry belongs to a study of T cell repertoires in cytomegalovirus infection. For the study at large: Peptides in the study included HLA-C-restricted and HLA-B-restricted CMV epitopes. Study-wide results and caveats: The ex vivo response showed dominance by HLA-C-restricted CMV-specific TCR beta clonotypes.

CDR3 size: 15 residues. Trimming left V 5 bases short and J 3 bases short, with 14 bases between. Germline V CDR1 and CDR2: MNHEY, SMNVEV (reference sequence). TCRdb analysed the reads with MiXCR anew, one entry per CDR3 protein. The data contain approximately 390,000 distinct CDR3 sequences, roughly 34% of them singletons. The input for sequencing was cultured PBMCs, taken from culture after CMV antigen stimulation. This sequence joins TRBV27 and TRBJ1-5, with unresolved D. The receptor was derived from a human donor in good health (CMV status not recorded). Some clones in this sample may be carry-over from other donors' samples. The CDR3 DNA sequence: TGTGCCAGCAGTCCCACGTATGGTTTCAATCAGCCCCAGCATTTT. Translating it yields CASSPTYGFNQPQHF.